The clone carrying this T cell receptor (beta chain) has a handful of counts. Its antigen remains unidentified. This specimen comes from a study of regulatory T cells in long-lasting Graves disease. Study observations and caveats: Compared with new cases, persistent Graves' patients showed reduced TCR diversity. Having few samples may have compromised the accuracy.

CDR3 length: 15 residues. Germline V lookup: CDR1 MNHEY, CDR2 SVGAGI. V was clipped by 2 bases and J by 1 base, with 12 bases between them. The time point: persistent/refractory GD, antithyroid drugs over 5 years with positive TRAb. The TCR library was made from RNA that had been extracted from PBMCs in TRIzol. Guidelines of the American Thyroid Association were used to diagnose Graves' disease. According to the study, TCR beta libraries were built with iRepertoire HTBI primers and CDR3-region Arm-PCR. As handled by the study authors: Sample data revealed about 62 TRBV and 14 TRBJ segments. Via MiXCR, TCRdb re-called the multiplex PCR reads, giving one row per CDR3 protein. V and J calls and clone size were set by TCRdb, not the authors. The repertoire has 400,000 or so distinct CDR3 sequences, around 24% of them found once; the top ten carry about a quarter.

The rearrangement joins TRBV6-5 to TRBJ2-7; D might be TRBD2 (6 bases). The specimen was peripheral blood mononuclear cells (PBMCs), collected when the disease was refractory, from a patient treated with antithyroid drugs. The receptor was isolated from a female donor with Graves disease. The CDR3 sequence is CASSYEGGKSYEQYF. The CDR3 DNA follows: TGTGCCAGCAGTTACGAGGGAGGTAAATCCTACGAGCAGTACTTC.